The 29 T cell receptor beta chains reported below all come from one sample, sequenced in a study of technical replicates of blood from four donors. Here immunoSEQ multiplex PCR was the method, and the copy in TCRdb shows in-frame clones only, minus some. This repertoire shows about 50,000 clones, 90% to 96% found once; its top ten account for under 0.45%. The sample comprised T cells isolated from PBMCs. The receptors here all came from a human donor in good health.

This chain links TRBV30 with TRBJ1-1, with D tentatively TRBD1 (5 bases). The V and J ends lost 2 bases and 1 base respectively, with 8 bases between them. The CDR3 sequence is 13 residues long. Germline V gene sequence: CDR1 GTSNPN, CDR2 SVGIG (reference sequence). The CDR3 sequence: CAWSPRGNTEAFF. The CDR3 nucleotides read TGTGCCTGGAGTCCAAGGGGGAACACTGAAGCTTTCTTT. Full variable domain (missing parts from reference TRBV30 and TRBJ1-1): SQTIHQWPATLVQPVGSPLSLECTVEGTSNPNLYWYRQAAGRGLQLLFYSVGIGQISSEVPQNLSASRPQDRQFILSSKKLLLSDSGFYLCAWSPRGNTEAFFGQGTRLTVV.

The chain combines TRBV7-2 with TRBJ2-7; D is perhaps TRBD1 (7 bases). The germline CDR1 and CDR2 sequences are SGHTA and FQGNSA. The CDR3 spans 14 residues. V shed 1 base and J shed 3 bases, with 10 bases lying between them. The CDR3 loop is CASSLDRGLYEQYF. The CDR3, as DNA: TGTGCCAGCAGCTTAGACAGGGGACTCTACGAGCAGTACTTC.

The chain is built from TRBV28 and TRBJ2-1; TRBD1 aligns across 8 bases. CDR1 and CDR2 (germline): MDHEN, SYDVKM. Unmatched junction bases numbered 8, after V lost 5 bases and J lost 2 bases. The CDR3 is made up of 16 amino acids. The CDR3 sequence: CASSPLTGQAYNEQFF. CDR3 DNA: TGTGCCAGCAGTCCCCTTACGGGACAGGCCTACAATGAGCAGTTCTTC.

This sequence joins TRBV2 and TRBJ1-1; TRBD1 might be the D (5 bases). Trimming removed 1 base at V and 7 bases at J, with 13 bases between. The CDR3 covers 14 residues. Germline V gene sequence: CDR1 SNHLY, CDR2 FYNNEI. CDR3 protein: CASSEGTLTIEAFF. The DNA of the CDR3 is TGTGCCAGCAGTGAAGGGACACTAACAATTGAAGCTTTCTTT.

The CDR3 here is CASQYYRTNHGYTF. The CDR3 DNA sequence: TGTGCCAGCCAATATTACAGGACCAACCATGGCTACACCTTC. This chain links TRBV19 with TRBJ1-2, with TRBD1 as a possible D gene (5 bases). Germline lookup yields CDR1 LNHDA and CDR2 SQIVND (reference sequence). There are 14 residues in the CDR3. Deletions cut 9 bases from V and 6 bases from J, with 20 bases between.

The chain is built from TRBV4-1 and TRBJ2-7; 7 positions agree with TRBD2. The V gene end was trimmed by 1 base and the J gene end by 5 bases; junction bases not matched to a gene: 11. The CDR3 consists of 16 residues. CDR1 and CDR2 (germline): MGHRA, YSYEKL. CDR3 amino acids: CASSQGEWEGRDEQYF. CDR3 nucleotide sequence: TGCGCCAGCAGCCAAGGGGAGTGGGAGGGCCGGGACGAGCAGTACTTC.

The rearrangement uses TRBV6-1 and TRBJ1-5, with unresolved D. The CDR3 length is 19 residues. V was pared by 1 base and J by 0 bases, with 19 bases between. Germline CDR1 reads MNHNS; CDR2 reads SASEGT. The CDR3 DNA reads TGTGCCAGCAGTGAAGGAATCATCAAGCCCCCTTATAGCAATCAGCCCCAGCATTTT. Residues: CASSEGIIKPPYSNQPQHF.

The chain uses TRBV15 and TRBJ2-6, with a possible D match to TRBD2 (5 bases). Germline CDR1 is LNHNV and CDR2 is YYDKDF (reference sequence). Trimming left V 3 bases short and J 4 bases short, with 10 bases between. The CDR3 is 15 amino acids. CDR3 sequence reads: CATSSGMGGANVLTF. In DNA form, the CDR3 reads TGTGCCACCAGCAGCGGGATGGGGGGGGCCAACGTCCTGACTTTC. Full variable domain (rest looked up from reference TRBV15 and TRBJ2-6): DAMVIQNPRYQVTQFGKPVTLSCSQTLNHNVMYWYQQKSSQAPKLLFHYYDKDFNNEADTPDNFQSRRPNTSFCFLDIRSPGLGDTAMYLCATSSGMGGANVLTFGAGSRLTVL.

The CDR3 spells CASSWRGGATEAFF. CDR3 sequence (DNA): TGTGCCAGCAGTTGGCGGGGGGGGGCCACTGAAGCTTTCTTT. This chain links TRBV27 with TRBJ1-1; possibly TRBD1 for D (6 bases). This CDR3 comprises 14 residues. Deletions cut 4 bases from V and 4 bases from J, with 13 bases between. CDR1 is MNHEY, CDR2 SMNVEV, per germline (reference sequence).

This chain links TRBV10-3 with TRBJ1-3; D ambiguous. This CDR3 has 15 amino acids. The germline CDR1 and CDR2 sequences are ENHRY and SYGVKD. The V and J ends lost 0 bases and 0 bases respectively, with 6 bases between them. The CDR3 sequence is CAISESTDSGNTIYF. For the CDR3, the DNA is TGTGCCATCAGTGAGTCCACAGACTCTGGAAACACCATATATTTT.

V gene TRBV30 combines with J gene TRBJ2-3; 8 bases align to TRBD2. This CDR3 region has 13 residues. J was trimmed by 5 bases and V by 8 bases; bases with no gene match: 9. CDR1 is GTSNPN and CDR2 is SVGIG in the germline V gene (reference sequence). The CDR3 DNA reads TGTGCCGGAGAGCGGGAGTGGGAAGATACGCAGTATTTT. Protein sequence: CAGEREWEDTQYF.

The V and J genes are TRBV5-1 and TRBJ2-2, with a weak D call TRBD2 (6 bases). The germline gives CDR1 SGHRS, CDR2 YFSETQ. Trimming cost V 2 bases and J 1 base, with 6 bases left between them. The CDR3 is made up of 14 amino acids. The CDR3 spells CASSFGGNTGELFF. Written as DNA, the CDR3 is TGCGCCAGCAGCTTCGGGGGGAACACCGGGGAGCTGTTTTTT.

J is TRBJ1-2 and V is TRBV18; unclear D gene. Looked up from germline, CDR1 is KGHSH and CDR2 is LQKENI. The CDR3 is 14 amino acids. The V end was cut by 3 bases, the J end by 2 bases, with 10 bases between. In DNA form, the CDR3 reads TGTGCCAGCTCACCGGGAGAGAGCAACTATGGCTACACCTTC. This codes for CASSPGESNYGYTF.

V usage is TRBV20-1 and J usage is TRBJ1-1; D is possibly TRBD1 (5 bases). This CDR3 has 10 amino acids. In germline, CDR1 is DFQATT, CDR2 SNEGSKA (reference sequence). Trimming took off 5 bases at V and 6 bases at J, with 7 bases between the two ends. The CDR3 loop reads CSAGGAEAFF. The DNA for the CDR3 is TGCAGTGCTGGGGGGGCTGAAGCTTTCTTT.

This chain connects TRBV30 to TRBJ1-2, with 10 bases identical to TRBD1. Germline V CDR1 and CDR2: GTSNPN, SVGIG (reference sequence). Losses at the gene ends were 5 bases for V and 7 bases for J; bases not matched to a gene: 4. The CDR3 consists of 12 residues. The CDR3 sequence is CAWGGQGTGYTF. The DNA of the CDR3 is TGTGCCTGGGGGGGACAGGGGACTGGCTACACCTTC. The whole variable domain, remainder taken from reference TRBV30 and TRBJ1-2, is SQTIHQWPATLVQPVGSPLSLECTVEGTSNPNLYWYRQAAGRGLQLLFYSVGIGQISSEVPQNLSASRPQDRQFILSSKKLLLSDSGFYLCAWGGQGTGYTFGSGTRLTVV.

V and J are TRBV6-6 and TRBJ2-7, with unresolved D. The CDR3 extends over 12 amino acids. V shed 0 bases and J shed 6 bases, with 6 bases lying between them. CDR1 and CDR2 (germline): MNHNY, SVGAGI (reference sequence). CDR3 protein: CASSYSTAEQYF. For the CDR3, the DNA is TGTGCCAGCAGTTACTCCACTGCCGAGCAGTACTTC.

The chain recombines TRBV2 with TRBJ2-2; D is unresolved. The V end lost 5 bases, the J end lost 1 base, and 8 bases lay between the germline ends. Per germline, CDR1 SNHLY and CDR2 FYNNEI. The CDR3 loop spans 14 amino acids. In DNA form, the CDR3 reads TGTGCCAGCAGTCCCCAGGAGAACACCGGGGAGCTGTTTTTT. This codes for CASSPQENTGELFF.

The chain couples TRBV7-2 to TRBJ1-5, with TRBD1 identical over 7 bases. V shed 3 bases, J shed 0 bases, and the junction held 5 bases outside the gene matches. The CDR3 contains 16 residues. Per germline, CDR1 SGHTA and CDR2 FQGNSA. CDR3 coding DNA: TGTGCCAGCAGCTTGGGACAGTTCTATAGCAATCAGCCCCAGCATTTT. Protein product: CASSLGQFYSNQPQHF.

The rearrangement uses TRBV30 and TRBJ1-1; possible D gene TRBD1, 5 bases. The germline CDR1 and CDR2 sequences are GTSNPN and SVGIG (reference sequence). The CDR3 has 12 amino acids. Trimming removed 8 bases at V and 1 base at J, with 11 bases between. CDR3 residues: CARGRGNTEAFF. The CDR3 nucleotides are TGTGCCCGAGGGAGGGGGAACACTGAAGCTTTCTTT.

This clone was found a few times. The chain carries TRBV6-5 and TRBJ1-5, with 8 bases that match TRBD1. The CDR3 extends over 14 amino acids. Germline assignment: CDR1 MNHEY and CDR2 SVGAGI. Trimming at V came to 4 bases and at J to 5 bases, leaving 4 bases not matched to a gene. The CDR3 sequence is CASSFLTGDQPQHF. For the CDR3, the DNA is TGTGCCAGCAGTTTTCTGACAGGGGATCAGCCCCAGCATTTT.

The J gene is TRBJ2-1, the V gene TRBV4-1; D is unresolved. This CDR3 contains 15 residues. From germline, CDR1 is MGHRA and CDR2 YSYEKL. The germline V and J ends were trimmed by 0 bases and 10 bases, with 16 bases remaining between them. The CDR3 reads CASSQDPHYRTEQFF. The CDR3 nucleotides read TGCGCCAGCAGCCAAGATCCACACTATCGCACAGAGCAGTTCTTC.

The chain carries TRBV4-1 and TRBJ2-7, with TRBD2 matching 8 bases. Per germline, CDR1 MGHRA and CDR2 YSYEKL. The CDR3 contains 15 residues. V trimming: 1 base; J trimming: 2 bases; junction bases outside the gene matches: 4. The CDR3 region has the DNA TGCGCCAGCAGCCAAGCGGGAGGGGATACCTACGAGCAGTACTTC. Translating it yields CASSQAGGDTYEQYF.

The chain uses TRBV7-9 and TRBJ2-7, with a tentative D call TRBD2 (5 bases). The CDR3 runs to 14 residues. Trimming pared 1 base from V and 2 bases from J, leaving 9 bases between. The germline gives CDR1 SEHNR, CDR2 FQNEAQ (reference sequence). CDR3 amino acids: CASSLGGLTYEQYF. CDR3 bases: TGTGCCAGCAGCTTAGGAGGACTTACCTACGAGCAGTACTTC. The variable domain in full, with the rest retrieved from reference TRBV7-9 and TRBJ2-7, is DTGVSQNPRHKITKRGQNVTFRCDPISEHNRLYWYRQTLGQGPEFLTYFQNEAQLEKSRLLSDRFSAERPKGSFSTLEIQRTEQGDSAMYLCASSLGGLTYEQYFGPGTRLTVT.

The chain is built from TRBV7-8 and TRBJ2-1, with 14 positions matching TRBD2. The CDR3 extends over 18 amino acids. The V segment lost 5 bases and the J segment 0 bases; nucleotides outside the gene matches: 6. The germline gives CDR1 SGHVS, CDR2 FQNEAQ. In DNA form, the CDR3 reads TGTGCCAGCAGCAGGGGACTAGCGGGAGAGAGCTCCTACAATGAGCAGTTCTTC. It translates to CASSRGLAGESSYNEQFF.

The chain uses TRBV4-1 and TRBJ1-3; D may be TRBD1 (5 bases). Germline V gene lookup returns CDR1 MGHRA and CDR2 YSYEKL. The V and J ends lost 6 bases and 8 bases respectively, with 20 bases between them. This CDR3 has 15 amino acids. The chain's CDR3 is CASRYYGGSGHTIYF. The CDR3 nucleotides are TGCGCCAGCAGATACTACGGGGGGTCAGGACACACCATATATTTT.

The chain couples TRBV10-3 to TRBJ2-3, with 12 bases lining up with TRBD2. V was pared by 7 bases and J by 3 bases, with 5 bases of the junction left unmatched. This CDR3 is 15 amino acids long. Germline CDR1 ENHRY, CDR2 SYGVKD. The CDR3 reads CAIKGTSGRTDTQYF. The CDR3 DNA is TGTGCCATCAAAGGAACTAGCGGGAGGACAGATACGCAGTATTTT.

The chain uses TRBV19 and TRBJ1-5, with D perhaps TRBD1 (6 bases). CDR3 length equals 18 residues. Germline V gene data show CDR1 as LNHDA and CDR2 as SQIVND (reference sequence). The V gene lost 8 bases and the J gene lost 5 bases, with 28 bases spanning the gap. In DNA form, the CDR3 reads TGTGCCAGTTCCCGGGACACCGCTTCCCTCTCACAATATCAGCCCCAGCATTTT. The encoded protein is CASSRDTASLSQYQPQHF. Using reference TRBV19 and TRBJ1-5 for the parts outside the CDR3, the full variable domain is DGGITQSPKYLFRKEGQNVTLSCEQNLNHDAMYWYRQDPGQGLRLIYYSQIVNDFQKGDIAEGYSVSREKKESFPLTVTSAQKNPTAFYLCASSRDTASLSQYQPQHFGDGTRLSIL.

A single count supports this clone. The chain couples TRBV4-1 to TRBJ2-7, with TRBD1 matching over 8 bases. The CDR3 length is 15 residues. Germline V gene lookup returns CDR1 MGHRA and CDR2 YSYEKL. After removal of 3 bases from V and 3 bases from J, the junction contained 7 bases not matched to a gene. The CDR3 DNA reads TGCGCCAGCAGCCAGAGACCGGGACAGGACTACGAGCAGTACTTC. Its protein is CASSQRPGQDYEQYF.

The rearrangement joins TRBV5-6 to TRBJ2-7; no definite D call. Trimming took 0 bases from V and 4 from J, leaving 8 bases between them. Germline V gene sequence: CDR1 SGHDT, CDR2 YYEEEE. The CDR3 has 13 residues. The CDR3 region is CASSLVASYEQYF. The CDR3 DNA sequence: TGTGCCAGCAGCTTGGTAGCTTCTTACGAGCAGTACTTC.